Included here is one T cell receptor beta chain sequence, with context. There is no known antigen for this receptor. Base qualities were left out, and no much larger clone turns up one base away. The data were taken from a study of T cell responses to AZD1222 COVID-19 vaccine (dated by TCRdb to 2020 to 2022). With respect to the entire study: A total of approximately 240 trial participants underwent TCR sequencing, of whom around 200 received two doses of AZD1222 and about 25 received two doses of the MenACWY control vaccine. Trial participants were enrolled into age subgroups of 18-55, 56-69 and 70-plus years, which contained 148, 28 and 57 TCR-sequenced participants, respectively. Points the paper makes about the study in general: Only five to seven AZD1222 recipients were SARS-CoV-2 seropositive at baseline, limiting conclusions about previously exposed vaccinees. Vaccine-associated CD4 TCRs spanned the whole spike protein, with dominant responses in regions 160-218 and 743-854. Epitopes outside the regions mutated in the B.1.351 and B.1.1.7 variants were reportedly recognized by nearly half of the unique spike-specific TCRs. No day 14 peak-response samples were available, so repertoires were characterized only after the peak T cell response. The 56-69-year group was small, and its depth increase did not reach significance, likely because of low power. Participants were mostly white British and included more females than males, and it was suggested by the authors that clonal diversity may have been underestimated. After two AZD1222 doses, both the breadth and the depth of spike-specific TCRs were significantly higher than at day 0 and than in MenACWY recipients.

The germline V gene supplies CDR1 KGHSH and CDR2 LQKENI. The CDR3 goes from the cysteine to the phenylalanine over 15 residues. Solely the CDR3 DNA is kept, with 45 bases framed from the first base. The junction carries 10 bases between V and J, which are trimmed by 2 bases and 0 bases respectively. The CDR3 regions of human TCRbeta chains were analyzed by immunosequencing. As for how the authors treated the data: TCRs in the repertoires were matched against a reference library of SARS-CoV-2-specific TCRs that had been generated with the MIRA antigen-specificity platform. Breadth was defined as the fraction of unique TCRs that were SARS-CoV-2-associated, and depth was defined as the fraction of total T cells that were SARS-CoV-2-associated. Using the MIRA data, each spike-specific TCR was assigned both to the spike region to which the TCR was reactive and to a CD4 or CD8 class. Log10-transformed breadth and depth values were compared by one-way ANOVA with Sidak's multiple comparisons tests. In TCRdb, the immuneACCESS table is reduced to in-frame sequences with V and J assigned. These tables do not hold every clone; where another copy was compared, an unresolved V gene accounts for under half, and the others remain unexplained. That table supplies the V and J calls and clone size; D and trimming were determined from the DNA. The sample contains under 200,000 clones, roughly nine tenths of them found a single time. The ten largest clones represent less than 4.5% of the sample.

The time point label for this specimen denotes: about 28 days (+/-7) after the second vaccine dose. In the paper's terms, the treatment or condition label means: meningococcal conjugate vaccine given as trial control. Vaccinee samples came from UK trials COV001 and COV002, including a single-blind randomized controlled phase 2/3 trial of AZD1222 (ChAdOx1 nCoV-19) in healthy adults. Trial participant PBMC samples were collected at day 0 and day 28 after the second dose for TCRbeta chain sequencing. The clonotype was recovered from an adult who received the MenACWY meningococcal vaccine as a control. This chain joins TRBV18 to TRBJ1-1, with no confident D gene call. The specimen was peripheral blood, collected 28 days after the second dose of the MenACWY control vaccine. The nucleotide sequence reads TGTGCCAGCTCACCAAATATGAGGTTGAACACTGAAGCTTTCTTT. This yields the protein CASSPNMRLNTEAFF.